Each of the 30 T cell receptor beta chains below was sequenced from the same sample in a study of blood T cells in healthy people across ages (dated by TCRdb to about 2015). Receptor amplification or capture employed 5' RACE. Sequenced on an Illumina HiSeq 2500. A second PCR of about 6 to 11 cycles was run with a J-beta primer mix and a sample-barcoded 5' primer. The public reads were run again by TCRdb, first through fastp at Q25 and then through MiXCR, and only productive beta chains were kept. For every CDR3 protein sequence, its rows merge into one entry that carries the most common genes and DNA. This sample gives roughly 1.6 million distinct CDR3 sequences in total; roughly 30% of them show up just once. Roughly 12% of the sample rests with the top ten. The sample was blood. All receptors come from a woman between 25 and 40 years old in good health.

This clonotype was detected only a few times. The chain carries TRBV20-1 and TRBJ1-5, with TRBD1 identical over 7 bases. Germline CDR1 DFQATT, CDR2 SNEGSKA (reference sequence). The CDR3 totals 13 residues. The V segment lost 6 bases and the J segment 4 bases; nucleotides outside the gene matches: 6. CDR3 protein: CSAPTGRNQPQHF. The DNA for the CDR3 is TGCAGTGCCCCGACAGGGAGAAATCAGCCCCAGCATTTT.

The V call is TRBV6-1, the J call TRBJ2-3; 9 bases line up with TRBD1. CDR1 and CDR2 (germline): MNHNS, SASEGT. J gave up 6 bases and V 6 bases, and 10 bases lay outside the gene matches. CDR3 length: 15 amino acids. The CDR3 nucleotides are TGTGCCAGCAGCTCCACAGGGGGCGGATGGGATACGCAGTATTTT. It encodes CASSSTGGGWDTQYF.

The V call is TRBV29-1, the J call TRBJ1-2; D not certain. Between the trimmed V and J ends, which lost 2 bases and 6 bases, there was a span of 10 bases. CDR1 is SQVTM and CDR2 is ANQGSEA in the germline V gene. The CDR3 runs 12 residues. CDR3 DNA: TGCAGCGTTGAAAGGGTCCCTGATGGCTACACCTTC. Residues: CSVERVPDGYTF.

To note about this clonotype: Possible read error: a much larger clone is one base away. J is TRBJ2-3 and V is TRBV29-1, with D unclear. Deletions cut 4 bases from V and 6 bases from J, with 14 bases between. Germline lookup yields CDR1 SQVTM and CDR2 ANQGSEA. The CDR3 loop spans 13 amino acids. This CDR3 is CSVGPSRADTQYF. The DNA of the CDR3 is TGCAGCGTTGGTCCTTCCCGGGCGGATACGCAGTATTTT.

The chain joins TRBV3-1 to TRBJ2-3, with 7 positions matching TRBD1. Unmatched junction bases numbered 7, after V lost 2 bases and J lost 2 bases. The germline V gene encodes CDR1 LGHDT and CDR2 YNNKEL (reference sequence). This CDR3 has 16 residues. The CDR3 sequence: CASSQQPDRFTDTQYF. The CDR3 DNA is TGTGCCAGCAGCCAACAGCCGGACAGGTTCACAGATACGCAGTATTTT.

The CDR3 loop reads CASSQEGKAFF. In DNA form, the CDR3 reads TGTGCCAGCAGCCAAGAAGGCAAGGCTTTCTTT. This chain joins TRBV3-1 and TRBJ1-1; D gene unclear. Trimming shortened V by 0 bases and J by 11 bases, and 7 bases separated the two germline ends. The CDR3 totals 11 residues. Germline V gives CDR1 LGHDT, CDR2 YNNKEL (reference sequence). The full variable domain, rest sourced from reference TRBV3-1 and TRBJ1-1, is DTAVSQTPKYLVTQMGNDKSIKCEQNLGHDTMYWYKQDSKKFLKIMFSYNNKELIINETVPNRFSPKSPDKAHLNLHINSLELGDSAVYFCASSQEGKAFFGQGTRLTVV.

In the case of this clonotype: One end of the junction fails to match germline, which may point to a read error. The J gene is TRBJ2-7, the V gene TRBV11-2, with 11 bases aligning to TRBD1. This CDR3 is 14 amino acids long. Germline assignment: CDR1 SGHAT and CDR2 FQNNGV. The CDR3 loop is CTSSRDRGGLEQYF. CDR3 nucleotide sequence: TGTACCAGCAGCCGGGACAGGGGGGGTCTCGAGCAGTACTTC. Full variable domain (missing parts from reference TRBV11-2 and TRBJ2-7): EAGVAQSPRYKIIEKRQSVAFWCNPISGHATLYWYQQILGQGPKLLIQFQNNGVVDDSQLPKDRFSAERLKGVDSTLKIQPAKLEDSAVYLCTSSRDRGGLEQYFGPGTRLTVT.

This clonotype was picked up a small number of times. This rearrangement joins TRBV7-6 to TRBJ2-5; D possibly corresponds to TRBD1 (5 bases). The CDR3 has 15 residues. V was shortened by 1 base and J by 4 bases, with 13 bases between the two germline ends. Germline-derived CDR1 and CDR2 are SGHVS and FNYEAQ. In DNA, the CDR3 is TGTGCCAGCAGCTTAGTTGGGGCTGGCCCAGAGACCCAGTACTTC. It specifies CASSLVGAGPETQYF.

The chain joins TRBV4-1 to TRBJ2-5; the match to TRBD2 covers 8 bases. J gave up 9 bases and V 0 bases, and 9 bases lay outside the gene matches. This CDR3 spans 15 amino acids. The germline CDR1 and CDR2 sequences are MGHRA and YSYEKL. The CDR3 reads CASSQDGSGGFAQYF. CDR3 DNA: TGCGCCAGCAGCCAAGATGGCTCGGGGGGGTTCGCCCAGTACTTC.

This clonotype turned up a few times. The chain uses TRBV29-1 and TRBJ2-5; 7 nucleotides match TRBD1. Germline-derived CDR1 and CDR2 are SQVTM and ANQGSEA. V trimming: 6 bases; J trimming: 1 base; junction bases outside the gene matches: 2. There are 12 residues in the CDR3. CDR3 region: CSVGTAQETQYF. The CDR3, as DNA: TGCAGCGTCGGGACAGCCCAAGAGACCCAGTACTTC.

The V call is TRBV4-2, the J call TRBJ2-1, with TRBD2 identical over 8 bases. The CDR3 has 16 residues. Germline V gives CDR1 LGHNA, CDR2 YNFKEQ. Trimming removed 4 bases from V and 13 bases from J; junction bases left unmatched: 18. CDR3 bases: TGTGCCAGCAGCCCACGGGGGGCGGGGGGAGAAGAGACCCAGTTCTTC. This encodes CASSPRGAGGEETQFF.

The chain employs TRBV12-3 or TRBV12-4 and TRBJ2-1, with 13 bases matching TRBD2. With V trimmed by 10 bases and J by 7 bases, 7 bases remained unmatched. CDR3 size: 14 residues. The CDR3 region is CATTTSGRANEQFF. The DNA of the CDR3 is TGTGCCACCACTACTAGCGGGAGGGCAAATGAGCAGTTCTTC.

The chain couples TRBV7-6 to TRBJ2-7; 10 bases align to TRBD1. Trimming took 5 bases from V and 2 from J; bases not matched to a gene: 6. CDR1 and CDR2 (germline): SGHVS, FNYEAQ. The CDR3 contains 15 residues. CDR3 protein: CASSPRQGAAYEQYF. The CDR3 DNA sequence: TGTGCCAGCAGCCCCCGACAGGGGGCAGCCTACGAGCAGTACTTC.

This clonotype was counted between two and nine times. The V gene is TRBV3-1, the J gene TRBJ2-5; D gene uncertain. The CDR3 sequence is 14 residues long. CDR1 and CDR2 (germline): LGHDT, YNNKEL (reference sequence). V shed 4 bases and J shed 5 bases, with 14 bases lying between them. CDR3 bases: TGTGCCAGCAGCCGCGGACCAAGTAGGGAGACCCAGTACTTC. It yields the protein CASSRGPSRETQYF.

Comments on this clonotype: This could be a read error, since a much larger clone is one nucleotide away. The rearrangement uses TRBV20-1 and TRBJ2-3; D is uncertain. The V gene's germline CDR1 is DFQATT and CDR2 SNEGSKA (reference sequence). The CDR3 contains 14 residues. The CDR3 coding sequence is TGCAGTGCTGCCACAAGTCCCCAAAGGGATACGCGGTATTTT. Its translation is CSAATSPQRDTRYF.

This clonotype was seen more than once but under ten times. This rearrangement joins TRBV6-1 to TRBJ1-5; D is uncertain. The CDR3 is made up of 17 amino acids. Trimming pared 6 bases from V and 0 bases from J, leaving 18 bases between. From germline, CDR1 is MNHNS and CDR2 SASEGT. CDR3 amino acids: CASSGDGRKYSNQPQHF. CDR3 DNA sequence: TGTGCCAGCAGCGGCGACGGTCGGAAATATAGCAATCAGCCCCAGCATTTT.

The CDR3 protein is CATSRELSLGSYNEQFF. CDR3 DNA sequence: TGTGCCACCAGCAGAGAACTATCATTGGGGTCCTACAATGAGCAGTTCTTC. The chain is built from TRBV15 and TRBJ2-1; D uncertain. Trimming pared 0 bases from V and 1 base from J, leaving 13 bases between. The CDR3 is 17 amino acids. Germline V gene lookup returns CDR1 LNHNV and CDR2 YYDKDF (reference sequence).

CDR3: CASSRGGADYGYTF. The CDR3 DNA reads as TGTGCCAGCAGCCGGGGAGGGGCCGATTATGGCTACACCTTC. V and J are TRBV5-5 and TRBJ1-2; perhaps TRBD1 as D (5 bases). The CDR3 runs to 14 residues. Germline values: CDR1 SGHKS, CDR2 YYEKEE (reference sequence). Trimming removed 4 bases at V and 5 bases at J, with 15 bases between.

This clonotype was seen a few times. The chain carries TRBV7-8 and TRBJ2-3; 9 bases are a match to TRBD1. Looked up from germline, CDR1 is SGHVS and CDR2 is FQNEAQ. The CDR3 length is 15 residues. Trimming at V came to 5 bases and at J to 3 bases, leaving 6 bases not matched to a gene. The DNA of the CDR3 is TGTGCCAGCAGCCAACAGGGGGCCCCAACAGATACGCAGTATTTT. It translates to CASSQQGAPTDTQYF.

As to this clonotype: A junction boundary mismatches the germline segment, possibly from a read error. The chain uses TRBV7-2 and TRBJ1-2, with a tentative D call TRBD1 (5 bases). The CDR3 runs 14 residues. Germline CDR1 is SGHTA and CDR2 is FQGNSA. The CDR3 DNA sequence: TGTGCCGGCAGCTTAGGGCGGCAGGGTGGTGGCTACACCTTC. Residues: CAGSLGRQGGGYTF.

The V gene is TRBV28, the J gene TRBJ2-1; 9 bases agree with TRBD2. Trimming cost V 3 bases and J 4 bases; bases outside gene matches: 7. Germline lookup yields CDR1 MDHEN and CDR2 SYDVKM. This CDR3 is 16 amino acids long. In DNA form, the CDR3 reads TGTGCCAGCAGTTTCGCTAGCGGGAAAGTATACAATGAGCAGTTCTTC. Residues: CASSFASGKVYNEQFF.

Remarks on this clonotype: This clone may be a read error of a much larger clone one base away. V gene TRBV4-1 combines with J gene TRBJ2-1; the D gene is possibly TRBD2 (5 bases). Looked up from germline, CDR1 is MGHRA and CDR2 is YSYEKL. V lost 3 bases and J 9 bases, leaving 18 bases between the germline ends. The CDR3 extends over 15 amino acids. CDR3 in DNA: TGCGCCAGCAGCCAGTCACTAGGCCCCAGCCTTGAGCAGTTCTTC. It specifies CASSQSLGPSLEQFF.

The J gene is TRBJ2-7, the V gene TRBV5-5; D tentatively reads TRBD1 or TRBD2 (5 bases each). The CDR3 consists of 12 residues. The germline CDR1 and CDR2 sequences are SGHKS and YYEKEE (reference sequence). The germline V and J ends were trimmed by 5 bases and 3 bases, with 9 bases remaining between them. Here the CDR3 reads CASRRDGYEQYF. The CDR3 DNA follows: TGTGCCAGCAGACGGGACGGCTACGAGCAGTACTTC.

This clonotype occurred a few times. V usage is TRBV4-1 and J usage is TRBJ2-3; D might be TRBD1 (6 bases). The CDR3 covers 16 residues. In germline, CDR1 is MGHRA, CDR2 YSYEKL. The germline V and J ends were trimmed by 0 bases and 2 bases, with 12 bases remaining between them. The CDR3 loop reads CASSQDGGHSTDTQYF. In DNA form, the CDR3 reads TGCGCCAGCAGCCAAGATGGGGGACACTCCACAGATACGCAGTATTTT.

This rearrangement joins TRBV28 to TRBJ2-1, with D unclear. Matching the DNA end better, TRBJ2-7 makes the J call doubtful. The germline CDR1 and CDR2 sequences are MDHEN and SYDVKM. CDR3 length: 11 residues. The CDR3: CASTSSGEQYF. The CDR3 region has the DNA TGTGCCAGCACCTCGTCGGGCGAGCAGTACTTC.

This chain links TRBV6-1 with TRBJ1-1, with D tentatively TRBD1 (6 bases). This CDR3 is built from 11 residues. Trimming left V 2 bases short and J 10 bases short, with 8 bases between. Germline V gene lookup returns CDR1 MNHNS and CDR2 SASEGT. CDR3 coding DNA: TGTGCCAGCAGTGAAAGGGGGGGAGCTTTCTTT. This encodes CASSERGGAFF.

CDR3 coding DNA: TGTGCCAGCAGTGACCGACAGGGCTCGGGAGATACGCAGTATTTT. This encodes CASSDRQGSGDTQYF. The chain uses TRBV6-6 and TRBJ2-3, with TRBD1 matching over 7 bases. CDR3 length: 15 amino acids. Trimming removed 5 bases from V and 5 bases from J; junction bases left unmatched: 10. Germline CDR1 is MNHNY and CDR2 is SVGAGI (reference sequence).

The chain carries TRBV24-1 and TRBJ1-5, with D perhaps matching TRBD1 (5 bases). From germline, CDR1 is KGHDR and CDR2 SFDVKD. This CDR3 is 15 amino acids long. Trimming stripped 0 bases from V and 5 bases from J, with 10 bases between. This chain's CDR3 is CATSDLEGTYQPQHF. CDR3 coding DNA: TGTGCCACCAGTGATTTGGAGGGGACGTATCAGCCCCAGCATTTT.

The chain has TRBV2 and TRBJ2-7; TRBD1 agrees at 7 bases. V dropped 4 bases and J dropped 4; count of bases not matched to a gene: 10. There are 15 residues in the CDR3. From germline, CDR1 is SNHLY and CDR2 FYNNEI. Here the CDR3 DNA reads TGTGCCAGCAGTGGAACAGGGGCCCGCAGATACGAGCAGTACTTC. It specifies CASSGTGARRYEQYF. Looking up the rest from reference TRBV2 and TRBJ2-7 gives the full variable domain: EPEVTQTPSHQVTQMGQEVILRCVPISNHLYFYWYRQILGQKVEFLVSFYNNEISEKSEIFDDQFSVERPDGSNFTLKIRSTKLEDSAMYFCASSGTGARRYEQYFGPGTRLTVT.

The rearrangement uses TRBV6-2 or TRBV6-3 and TRBJ2-7, with TRBD1 matching 8 bases. There are 16 residues in the CDR3. Germline trimming cut 3 bases from V and 2 bases from J; bases unmatched to any gene: 9. Germline V lookup: CDR1 MNHEY, CDR2 SVGEGT. For the CDR3, the DNA is TGTGCCAGCAGTTATTTAAACGCGGGACAGGCCTACGAGCAGTACTTC. As protein: CASSYLNAGQAYEQYF.